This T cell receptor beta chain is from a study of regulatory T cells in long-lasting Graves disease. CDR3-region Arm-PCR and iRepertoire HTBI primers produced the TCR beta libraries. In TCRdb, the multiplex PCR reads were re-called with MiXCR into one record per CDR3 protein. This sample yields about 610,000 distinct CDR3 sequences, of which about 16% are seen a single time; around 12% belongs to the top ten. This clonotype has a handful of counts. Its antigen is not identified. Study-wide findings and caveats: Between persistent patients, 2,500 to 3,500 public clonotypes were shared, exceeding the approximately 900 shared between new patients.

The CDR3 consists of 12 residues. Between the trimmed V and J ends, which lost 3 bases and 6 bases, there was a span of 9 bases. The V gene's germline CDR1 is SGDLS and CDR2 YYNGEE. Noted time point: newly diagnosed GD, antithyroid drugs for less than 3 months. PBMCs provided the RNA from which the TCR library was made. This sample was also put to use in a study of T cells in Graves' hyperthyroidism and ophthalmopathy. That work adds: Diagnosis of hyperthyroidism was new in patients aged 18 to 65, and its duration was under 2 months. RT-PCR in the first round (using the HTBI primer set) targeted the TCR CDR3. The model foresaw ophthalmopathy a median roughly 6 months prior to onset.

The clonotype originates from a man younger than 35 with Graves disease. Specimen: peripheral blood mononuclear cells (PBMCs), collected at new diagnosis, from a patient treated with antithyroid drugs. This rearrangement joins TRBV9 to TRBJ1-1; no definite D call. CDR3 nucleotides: TGTGCCAGCAGCGGCGATGGCGCTGAAGCTTTCTTT. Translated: CASSGDGAEAFF. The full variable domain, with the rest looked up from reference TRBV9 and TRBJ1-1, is DSGVTQTPKHLITATGQRVTLRCSPRSGDLSVYWYQQSLDQGLQFLIQYYNGEERAKGNILERFSAQQFPDLHSELNLSSLELGDSALYFCASSGDGAEAFFGQGTRLTVV.